These 8 T cell receptor beta chains originate from one sample sequenced in a study of shared clonotypes between healthy human individuals. Repertoires were generated with immunoSEQ multiplex PCR, while TCRdb's copy carries only in-frame clones and drops some. Of some 2.1 million clones detected, 93% appear once; the ten largest clones hold approximately 1.6%. Naivety among CD8 cells was defined by CD45RO negativity and positive CCR7 selection, thereby excluding terminally differentiated effector memory CD45RA+ cells. The material sequenced was naive CD8+ T cells from PBMCs. These receptors all come from a man between 18 and 35 years old in good health. Some clones in this sample may be carry-over from other donors' samples.

This clone appeared once. V usage is TRBV27 and J usage is TRBJ1-4; D unclear. The germline V gene has CDR1 MNHEY and CDR2 SMNVEV (reference sequence). This CDR3 is 16 amino acids long. Trimming stripped 3 bases from V and 6 bases from J, with 17 bases between. The chain's CDR3 is CASSFSLGERHEKLFF. Written as DNA, the CDR3 is TGTGCCAGCAGTTTTTCCCTAGGTGAACGTCATGAAAAACTGTTTTTT.

The genes are TRBV27 and TRBJ2-7; D gene unclear. V dropped 5 bases and J dropped 1 base, with 12 bases sitting between them. Germline CDR1 is MNHEY and CDR2 is SMNVEV (reference sequence). The CDR3 covers 14 residues. Written as DNA, the CDR3 is TGTGCCAGCAGTCCAATTACACGATCCTACGAGCAGTACTTC. Its translation is CASSPITRSYEQYF.

This CDR3 reads CASKVLQQAGELFF. DNA for the CDR3: TGTGCCAGCAAAGTCCTTCAGCAGGCCGGGGAGCTGTTTTTT. The chain is built from TRBV27 and TRBJ2-2; D gene unclear. CDR1 is MNHEY, CDR2 SMNVEV, per germline (reference sequence). Trimming pared 7 bases from V and 6 bases from J, leaving 15 bases between. There are 14 residues in the CDR3.

J is TRBJ2-5 and V is TRBV27; TRBD1 might be the D (6 bases). Germline CDR1 is MNHEY and CDR2 is SMNVEV (reference sequence). Trimming left V 4 bases short and J 5 bases short, with 11 bases between. The CDR3 extends over 13 amino acids. The CDR3 loop reads CASSSLGAETQYF. The CDR3, as DNA: TGTGCCAGCAGTTCCCTGGGGGCGGAGACCCAGTACTTC.

CDR3 DNA sequence: TGTGCCATCAGTGAGGCCGGGACAGGGGTCACTGAAGCTTTCTTT. Its translation: CAISEAGTGVTEAFF. The chain couples TRBV10-3 to TRBJ1-1; 10 nucleotides match TRBD1. The CDR3 sequence is 15 residues long. With 2 bases clipped from V and 4 bases from J, the junction kept 4 bases outside the gene matches. Germline CDR1 and CDR2: ENHRY and SYGVKD.

The chain employs TRBV6-6 and TRBJ1-3, with D uncertain. V was cut by 0 bases and J by 4 bases, with 7 bases left in between. Germline CDR1 MNHNY, CDR2 SVGAGI (reference sequence). The CDR3 spans 14 residues. The CDR3 DNA reads TGTGCCAGCAGTTACTCGGAGCGGGGAAACACCATATATTTT. Protein sequence: CASSYSERGNTIYF.

The J gene is TRBJ2-7, the V gene TRBV11-2, with 11 bases fitting TRBD1. V lost 1 base and J lost 3; bases outside the gene matches: 5. Germline CDR1 is SGHAT and CDR2 is FQNNGV. The CDR3 consists of 16 residues. The DNA for the CDR3 is TGTGCCAGCAGCTTAGTATTCGGGACAGGGGGCTACGAGCAGTACTTC. Translating it yields CASSLVFGTGGYEQYF.

The genes are TRBV4-3 and TRBJ1-2, with 9 bases fitting TRBD1. The CDR3 runs to 16 residues. Germline CDR1 and CDR2: LGHNA and YSLEER. Germline trimming cut 0 bases from V and 4 bases from J; bases unmatched to any gene: 6. The CDR3 nucleotides read TGCGCCAGCAGCCAAGATGCGACAGGGGGGGCCTATGGCTACACCTTC. Protein sequence: CASSQDATGGAYGYTF.